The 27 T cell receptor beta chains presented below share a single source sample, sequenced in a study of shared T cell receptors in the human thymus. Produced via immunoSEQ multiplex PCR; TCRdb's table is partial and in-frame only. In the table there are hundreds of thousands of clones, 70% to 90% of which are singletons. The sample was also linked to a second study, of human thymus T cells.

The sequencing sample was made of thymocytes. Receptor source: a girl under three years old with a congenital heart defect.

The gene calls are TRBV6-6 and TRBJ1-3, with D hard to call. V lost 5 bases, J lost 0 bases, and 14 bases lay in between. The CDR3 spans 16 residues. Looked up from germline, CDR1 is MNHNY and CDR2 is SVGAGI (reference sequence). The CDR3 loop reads CASSPHLWHSGNTIYF. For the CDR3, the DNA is TGTGCCAGCAGTCCCCACCTCTGGCACTCTGGAAACACCATATATTTT.

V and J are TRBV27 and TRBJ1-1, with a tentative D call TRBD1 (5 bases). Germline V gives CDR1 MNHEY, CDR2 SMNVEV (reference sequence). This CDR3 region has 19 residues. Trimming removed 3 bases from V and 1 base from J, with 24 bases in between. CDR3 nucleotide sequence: TGTGCCAGCAGTTTCTCCCGTCAGGGCAGGGAGGGAAAGAACACTGAAGCTTTCTTT. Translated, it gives CASSFSRQGREGKNTEAFF.

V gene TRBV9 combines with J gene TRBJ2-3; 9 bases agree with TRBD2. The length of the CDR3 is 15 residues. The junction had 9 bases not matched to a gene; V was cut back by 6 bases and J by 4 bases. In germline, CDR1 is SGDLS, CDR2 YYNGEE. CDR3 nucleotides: TGTGCCAGCACCGCGGGGGGGCGAATGCCAGATACGCAGTATTTT. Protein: CASTAGGRMPDTQYF.

The CDR3 DNA reads TGTGCCAGCAGCCCGGAAGCTTTCTTT. This translates into CASSPEAFF. This sequence joins TRBV7-7 and TRBJ1-1; D gene uncertain. Germline V gene sequence: CDR1 SSHAT, CDR2 FNYEAQ (reference sequence). This CDR3 is 9 amino acids long. Trimming took off 5 bases at V and 8 bases at J, with 3 bases between the two ends.

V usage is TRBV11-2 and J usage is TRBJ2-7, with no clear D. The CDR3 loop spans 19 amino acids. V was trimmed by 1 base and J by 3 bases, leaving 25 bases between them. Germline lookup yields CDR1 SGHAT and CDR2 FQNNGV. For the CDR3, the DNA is TGTGCCAGCAGCTTAGGCGTTTACCCGCCGTGCATCCCGTTCTACGAGCAGTACTTC. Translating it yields CASSLGVYPPCIPFYEQYF.

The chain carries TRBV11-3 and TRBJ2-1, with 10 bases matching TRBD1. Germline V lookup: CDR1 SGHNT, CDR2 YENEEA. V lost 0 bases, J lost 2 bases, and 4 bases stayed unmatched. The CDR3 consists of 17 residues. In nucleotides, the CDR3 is TGTGCCAGCAGCTTAGAGGGGGACAGGGGCACCTACAATGAGCAGTTCTTC. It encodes CASSLEGDRGTYNEQFF.

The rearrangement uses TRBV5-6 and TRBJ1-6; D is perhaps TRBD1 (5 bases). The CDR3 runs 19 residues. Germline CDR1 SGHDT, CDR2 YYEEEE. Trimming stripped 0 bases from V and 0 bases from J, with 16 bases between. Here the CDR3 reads CASSLGQGLKSSYNSPLHF. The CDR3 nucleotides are TGTGCCAGCAGCTTGGGGCAGGGACTGAAGAGCTCCTATAATTCACCCCTCCACTTT.

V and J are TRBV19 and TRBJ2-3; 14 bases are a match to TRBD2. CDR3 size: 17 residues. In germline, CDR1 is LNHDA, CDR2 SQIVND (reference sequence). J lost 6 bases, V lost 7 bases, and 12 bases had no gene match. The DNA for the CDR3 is TGTGCCAGTACAGGACTAGCGGGGGGACTGCCAGGTGATACGCAGTATTTT. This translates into CASTGLAGGLPGDTQYF.

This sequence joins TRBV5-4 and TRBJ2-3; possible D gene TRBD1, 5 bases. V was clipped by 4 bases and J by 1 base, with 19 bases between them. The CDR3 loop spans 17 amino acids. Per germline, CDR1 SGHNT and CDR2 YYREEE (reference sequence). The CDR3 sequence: CASSQYPGKVRTDTQYF. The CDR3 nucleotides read TGTGCCAGCAGCCAGTACCCAGGGAAGGTCCGCACAGATACGCAGTATTTT. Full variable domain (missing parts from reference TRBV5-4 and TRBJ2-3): ETGVTQSPTHLIKTRGQQVTLRCSSQSGHNTVSWYQQALGQGPQFIFQYYREEENGRGNFPPRFSGLQFPNYSSELNVNALELDDSALYLCASSQYPGKVRTDTQYFGPGTRLTVL.

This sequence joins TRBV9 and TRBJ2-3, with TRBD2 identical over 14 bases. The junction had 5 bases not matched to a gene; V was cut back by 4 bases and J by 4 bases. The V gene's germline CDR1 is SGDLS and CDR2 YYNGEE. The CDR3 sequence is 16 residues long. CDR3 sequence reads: CASSFRLAGGPDTQYF. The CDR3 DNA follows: TGTGCCAGCAGCTTCCGACTAGCGGGGGGGCCAGATACGCAGTATTTT.

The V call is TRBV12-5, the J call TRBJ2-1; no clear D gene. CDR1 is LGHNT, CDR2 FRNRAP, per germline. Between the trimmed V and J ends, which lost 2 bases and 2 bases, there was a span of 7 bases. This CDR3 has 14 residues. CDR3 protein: CASGLPEAYNEQFF. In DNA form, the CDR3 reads TGTGCTAGTGGTTTGCCCGAGGCCTACAATGAGCAGTTCTTC. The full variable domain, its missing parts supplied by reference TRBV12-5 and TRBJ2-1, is DARVTQTPRHKVTEMGQEVTMRCQPILGHNTVFWYRQTMMQGLELLAYFRNRAPLDDSGMPKDRFSAEMPDATLATLKIQPSEPRDSAVYFCASGLPEAYNEQFFGPGTRLTVL.

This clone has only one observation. The CDR3: CASSLDPGPDEQFF. CDR3 coding DNA: TGCGCCAGCAGCTTGGATCCGGGTCCGGATGAGCAGTTCTTC. The genes are TRBV5-1 and TRBJ2-1, with D unclear. V was pared by 0 bases and J by 8 bases, with 12 bases between. The CDR3 length is 14 residues. CDR1 and CDR2 (germline): SGHRS, YFSETQ.

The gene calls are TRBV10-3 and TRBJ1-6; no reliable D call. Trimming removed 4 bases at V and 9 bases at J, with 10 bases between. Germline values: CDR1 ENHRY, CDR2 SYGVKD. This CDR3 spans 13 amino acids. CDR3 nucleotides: TGTGCCATCAGTGGCCCTAGAGGTTCACCCCTCCACTTT. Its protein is CAISGPRGSPLHF.

The CDR3 protein is CASSRGTGAGTDYGYTF. CDR3 nucleotide sequence: TGCGCCAGCAGCCGAGGGACAGGAGCTGGGACCGACTATGGCTACACCTTC. The chain is built from TRBV5-1 and TRBJ1-2, with 8 nucleotides matching TRBD1. V dropped 4 bases and J dropped 3; count of bases not matched to a gene: 14. This CDR3 has 17 residues. The germline V gene encodes CDR1 SGHRS and CDR2 YFSETQ.

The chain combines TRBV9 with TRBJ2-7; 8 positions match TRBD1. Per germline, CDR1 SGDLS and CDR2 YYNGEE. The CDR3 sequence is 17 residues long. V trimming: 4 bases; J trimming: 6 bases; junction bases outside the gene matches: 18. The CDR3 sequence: CASSPKGQGKTHSEQYF. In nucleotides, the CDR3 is TGTGCCAGCAGCCCCAAAGGACAGGGAAAAACTCACTCCGAGCAGTACTTC.

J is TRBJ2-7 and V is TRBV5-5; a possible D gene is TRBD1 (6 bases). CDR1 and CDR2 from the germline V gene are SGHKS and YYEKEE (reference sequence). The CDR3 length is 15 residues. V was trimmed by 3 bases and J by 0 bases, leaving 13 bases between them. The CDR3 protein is CASSCRQAFSYEQYF. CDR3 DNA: TGTGCCAGCAGCTGTCGACAGGCATTCTCCTACGAGCAGTACTTC.

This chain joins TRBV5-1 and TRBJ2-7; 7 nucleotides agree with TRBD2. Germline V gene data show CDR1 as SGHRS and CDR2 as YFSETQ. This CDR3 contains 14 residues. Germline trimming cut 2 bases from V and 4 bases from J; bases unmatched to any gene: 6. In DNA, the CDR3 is TGCGCCAGCAGCTTAGGAAGGGAGGGGTACGAGCAGTACTTC. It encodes CASSLGREGYEQYF.

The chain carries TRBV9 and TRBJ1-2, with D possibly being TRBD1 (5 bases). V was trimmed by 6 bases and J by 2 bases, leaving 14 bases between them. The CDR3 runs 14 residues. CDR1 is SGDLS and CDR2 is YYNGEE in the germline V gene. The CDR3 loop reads CASNLGTGNYGYTF. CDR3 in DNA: TGTGCCAGCAACCTAGGGACTGGGAACTATGGCTACACCTTC.

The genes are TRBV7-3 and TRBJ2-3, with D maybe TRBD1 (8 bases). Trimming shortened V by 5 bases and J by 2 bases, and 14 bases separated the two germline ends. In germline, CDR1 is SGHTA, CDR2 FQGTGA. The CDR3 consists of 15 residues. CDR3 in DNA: TGTGCCAGCAGCCACAGGGGGGGTTTCACAGATACGCAGTATTTT. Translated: CASSHRGGFTDTQYF.

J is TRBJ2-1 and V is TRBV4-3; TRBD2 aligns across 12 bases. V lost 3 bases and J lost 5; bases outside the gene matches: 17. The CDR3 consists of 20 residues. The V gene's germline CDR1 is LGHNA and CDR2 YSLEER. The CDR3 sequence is CASSHDLLAGGPFLNNEQFF. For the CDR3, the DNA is TGCGCCAGCAGCCACGACCTACTAGCGGGGGGCCCCTTCTTAAACAATGAGCAGTTCTTC.

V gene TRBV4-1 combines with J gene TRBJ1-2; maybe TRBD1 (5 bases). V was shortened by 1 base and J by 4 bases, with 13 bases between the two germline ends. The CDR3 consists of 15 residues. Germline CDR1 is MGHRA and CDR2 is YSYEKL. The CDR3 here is CASSQVTDNLYGYTF. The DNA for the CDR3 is TGCGCCAGCAGCCAAGTTACGGACAACCTCTATGGCTACACCTTC.

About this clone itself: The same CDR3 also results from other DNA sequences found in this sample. CDR3 residues: CASSKMTGESYEQYF. The CDR3 nucleotides are TGTGCCAGCAGCAAAATGACAGGGGAGTCCTACGAGCAGTACTTC. This sequence joins TRBV6-1 and TRBJ2-7; 8 bases fit TRBD1. The CDR3 is 15 amino acids. Germline-derived CDR1 and CDR2 are MNHNS and SASEGT. V lost 6 bases to trimming and J lost 1 base; unmatched junction nucleotides: 8.

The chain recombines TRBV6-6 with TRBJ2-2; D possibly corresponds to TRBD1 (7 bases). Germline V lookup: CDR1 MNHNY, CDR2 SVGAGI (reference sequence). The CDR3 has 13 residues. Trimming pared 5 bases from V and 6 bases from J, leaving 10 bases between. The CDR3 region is CASSTRGAGELFF. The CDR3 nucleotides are TGTGCCAGCAGTACCAGGGGGGCCGGGGAGCTGTTTTTT.

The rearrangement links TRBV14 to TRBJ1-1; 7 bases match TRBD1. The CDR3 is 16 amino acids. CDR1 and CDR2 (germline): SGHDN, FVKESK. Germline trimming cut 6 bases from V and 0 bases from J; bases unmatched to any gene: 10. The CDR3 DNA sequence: TGTGCCAGCAGACTCGGGACAGCGCCTTTGAACACTGAAGCTTTCTTT. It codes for CASRLGTAPLNTEAFF.

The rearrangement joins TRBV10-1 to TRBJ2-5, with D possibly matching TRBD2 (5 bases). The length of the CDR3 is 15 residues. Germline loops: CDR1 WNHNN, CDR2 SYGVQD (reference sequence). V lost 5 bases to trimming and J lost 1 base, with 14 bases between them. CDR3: CASSPGGSPQETQYF. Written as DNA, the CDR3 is TGCGCCAGCAGTCCTGGCGGGTCTCCCCAAGAGACCCAGTACTTC.

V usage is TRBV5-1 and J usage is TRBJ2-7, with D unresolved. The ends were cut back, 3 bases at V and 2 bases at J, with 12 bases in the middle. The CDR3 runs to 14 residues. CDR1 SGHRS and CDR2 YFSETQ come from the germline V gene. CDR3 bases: TGCGCCAGCAGCTCCACGGGTACCACCTACGAGCAGTACTTC. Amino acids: CASSSTGTTYEQYF. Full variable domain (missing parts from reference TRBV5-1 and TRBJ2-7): KAGVTQTPRYLIKTRGQQVTLSCSPISGHRSVSWYQQTPGQGLQFLFEYFSETQRNKGNFPGRFSGRQFSNSRSEMNVSTLELGDSALYLCASSSTGTTYEQYFGPGTRLTVT.

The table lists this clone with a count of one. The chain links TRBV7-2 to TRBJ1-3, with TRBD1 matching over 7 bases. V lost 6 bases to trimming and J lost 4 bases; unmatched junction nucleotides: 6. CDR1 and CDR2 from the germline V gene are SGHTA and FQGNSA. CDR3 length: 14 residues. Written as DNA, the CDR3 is TGTGCCAGCAGGATGTCAGGGGGAGGAAACACCATATATTTT. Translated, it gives CASRMSGGGNTIYF.